This T cell receptor beta chain is drawn from a study of cytomegalovirus exposure and HLA in healthy donors. From the roughly 110-subject validation cohort, which was separate from the roughly 670-subject first cohort, the donors were drawn. V lost 5 bases and J 7 bases, leaving 15 bases between the germline ends. CDR3 length: 14 residues. CDR1 SNHLY and CDR2 FYNNEI come from the germline V gene. The table came from immunoSEQ multiplex PCR; TCRdb's copy has only in-frame clones and leaves some out. This sample has roughly 98,000 clones, with approximately 88% found just once. Study-level points and caveats: Most TCR sequences were seen very rarely across donors, but some public TCRs occurred in many.

Comments on this clone: The antigen is unknown.

The genes are TRBV2 and TRBJ1-5; tentative D call: TRBD1 (5 bases). The sequenced material came from PBMCs. The clonotype comes from a woman younger than 45 in good health and CMV-seronegative. CDR3 nucleotide sequence: TGTGCCAGCAGTTCGGCAGGGATAATCCAGCCCCAGCATTTT. Amino acids: CASSSAGIIQPQHF.